Below, one TCR beta chain is given with its context. As yet, its antigen is unknown. The data stem from a study of cytomegalovirus exposure and HLA in healthy donors. Study-wide points: An observed cluster of highly shared sequence variants was recorded as a likely sequencing artifact.

Unrecorded immune exposure was likely among donors, who were nominally healthy when sampled. The CDR3 length is 15 residues. CDR1 and CDR2 from the germline V gene are MGHRA and YSYEKL. The germline V and J ends were trimmed by 0 bases and 6 bases, with 11 bases remaining between them. The PCR had 60 Vbeta and 13 Jbeta primers. This table comes from immunoSEQ multiplex PCR, and its TCRdb copy is limited to in-frame clones, with some not included. The table lists about 88,000 clones, around 80% of them singletons, with 2.5% to 3.5% in the top ten. Sequenced material: PBMCs. This rearrangement joins TRBV4-1 to TRBJ2-2; D perhaps matches TRBD2 (5 bases). The sequence came from a young man in good health and CMV-seronegative. The CDR3 here is CASSQDGGWAGELFF. CDR3 nucleotides: TGCGCCAGCAGCCAAGATGGCGGGTGGGCCGGGGAGCTGTTTTTT.